This T cell receptor (beta chain) came from a study of cytomegalovirus exposure and HLA in healthy donors. Study summary: An earlier analysis found roughly 110 million unique TCR beta sequences from around 180 million T cells.

Primers for the PCR totalled 60 Vbeta and 13 Jbeta. Sequencing used immunoSEQ multiplex PCR; TCRdb keeps in-frame clones, though not all of them. The repertoire holds 90,000 to 150,000 clones, roughly three fifths seen once, with 9% to 10% in the top ten. This receptor was obtained from a man between 35 and 55 years old in good health and CMV-seropositive. Material for sequencing was PBMCs.

DNA of the CDR3: TGTGCCAGCAGCTTACGAGGGGGCGCAGTTGACGAGCAGTACTTC. Amino acids: CASSLRGGAVDEQYF. This sequence joins TRBV7-8 and TRBJ2-5; 7 bases agree with TRBD1. The DNA end is a closer match to TRBJ2-7, so the J assignment may be wrong. The CDR3 covers 15 residues. Germline V CDR1 and CDR2: SGHVS, FQNEAQ.